This TCR beta chain emerged from a study of blood T cell repertoires in COVID-19. Study as a whole: Acute and convalescent COVID-19 samples came from the United States, Italy and Spain. T cells, B-cell-depleted T cells, or PBMCs supplied cDNA or gDNA.

As handled by the study authors: Using reference gene primer amplification, nucleated cell counts were estimated. Sequencing was performed with immunoSEQ multiplex PCR; in TCRdb, only in-frame clones are kept and a portion is missing. The V and J calls and clone size are taken from that table; D and trimming were inferred from the DNA. The sample has approximately 98,000 clones, 65% to 85% seen once; the top ten hold about 11%. The receptor was isolated from a woman at least 80 years old with acute or convalescent COVID-19. The sequenced sample consisted of peripheral blood.

The CDR3 protein is CASSVGQANEKLFF. DNA of the CDR3: TGTGCCAGCAGCGTCGGACAAGCTAATGAAAAACTGTTTTTT. The chain joins TRBV9 to TRBJ1-4; D is possibly TRBD1 (5 bases). CDR1 and CDR2 from the germline V gene are SGDLS and YYNGEE. Trimming removed 2 bases from V and 3 bases from J, with 8 bases in between. The CDR3 spans 14 residues.